These 22 T cell receptor beta chains share one sample of origin, sequenced in a study of shared clonotypes between healthy human individuals. Generated by immunoSEQ multiplex PCR, the TCRdb table keeps only in-frame clones and is missing some. The table shows 1,400,000 or so clones, with approximately 98.5% occurring only once. Sequencing used naive CD4+ T cells sorted from blood. Stated subset: CD45RA+ positively selected. All receptors come from a man under 40 in good health.

This chain links TRBV19 with TRBJ1-2; D is undetermined. This CDR3 region has 14 residues. CDR1 LNHDA and CDR2 SQIVND come from the germline V gene (reference sequence). Between the trimmed V and J ends, which lost 3 bases and 4 bases, there was a span of 12 bases. The CDR3 sequence: CASSINSRGYGYTF. As DNA, the CDR3 is TGTGCCAGTAGTATCAACTCTCGGGGCTATGGCTACACCTTC.

V gene TRBV27 combines with J gene TRBJ1-5; D is perhaps TRBD1 (5 bases). Trimming removed 3 bases at V and 3 bases at J, with 9 bases between. The CDR3 length is 14 residues. Per the germline V gene, CDR1 is MNHEY and CDR2 is SMNVEV (reference sequence). CDR3 in DNA: TGTGCCAGCAGTTTCCGGGGGGACAATCAGCCCCAGCATTTT. The encoded protein is CASSFRGDNQPQHF.

This sequence joins TRBV4-2 and TRBJ2-1; 9 bases are shared with TRBD2. The J segment lost 15 bases and the V segment lost 3 bases, leaving 9 bases of the junction unmatched. CDR3 length: 13 residues. Germline CDR1 reads LGHNA; CDR2 reads YNFKEQ. CDR3 in amino acids: CASSQDSGSVVFF. The CDR3 coding sequence is TGTGCCAGCAGCCAGGATAGCGGGAGTGTTGTGTTCTTC.

The genes are TRBV5-1 and TRBJ2-3; 9 bases align to TRBD2. The germline gives CDR1 SGHRS, CDR2 YFSETQ. The CDR3 spans 17 residues. The J segment lost 3 bases and the V segment lost 1 base, leaving 9 bases of the junction unmatched. This CDR3 reads CASSLQAAGGPTDTQYF. DNA for the CDR3: TGCGCCAGCAGCTTGCAAGCGGCGGGAGGGCCGACAGATACGCAGTATTTT.

With regard to this clone: This sample includes further DNA sequences coding for the same CDR3. The chain uses TRBV7-2 and TRBJ2-1, with TRBD2 matching 11 bases. CDR3 size: 16 residues. CDR1 and CDR2 from the germline V gene are SGHTA and FQGNSA. V lost 5 bases, J lost 4 bases, and 7 bases stayed unmatched. In DNA, the CDR3 is TGTGCCAGCAGCGCCCTAGCGGGGGGCCCTTACAATGAGCAGTTCTTC. This codes for CASSALAGGPYNEQFF.

This sequence joins TRBV10-3 and TRBJ2-5, with a tentative D call TRBD1 (5 bases). The germline gives CDR1 ENHRY, CDR2 SYGVKD. The CDR3 spans 14 residues. Trimming removed 6 bases at V and 2 bases at J, with 13 bases between. The DNA of the CDR3 is TGTGCCATCAGGGGCTCTGGGGCTCAAGAGACCCAGTACTTC. It yields the protein CAIRGSGAQETQYF.

This clone was seen once. V usage is TRBV20-1 and J usage is TRBJ2-7; no clear D. The germline CDR1 and CDR2 sequences are DFQATT and SNEGSKA (reference sequence). CDR3 length: 11 amino acids. With 3 bases removed from V and 6 bases from J, the gap between germline ends came to 9 bases. The CDR3 sequence: CSARSVGEQYF. CDR3 DNA: TGCAGTGCTAGGTCGGTAGGCGAGCAGTACTTC.

This clone has a single count. The chain joins TRBV27 to TRBJ2-6; no definite D call. The CDR3 runs to 16 residues. V lost 3 bases and J 0 bases, leaving 9 bases between the germline ends. Germline V gives CDR1 MNHEY, CDR2 SMNVEV (reference sequence). DNA of the CDR3: TGTGCCAGCAGTTTTTCCCTGGGCTCTGGGGCCAACGTCCTGACTTTC. It translates to CASSFSLGSGANVLTF.

Note on this clone: Other DNA sequences in the sample encode the same CDR3. This chain joins TRBV10-2 and TRBJ1-2; unclear D gene. This CDR3 has 12 amino acids. Between the trimmed V and J ends, which lost 6 bases and 4 bases, there was a span of 9 bases. Germline lookup yields CDR1 WSHSY and CDR2 SAAADI. The DNA of the CDR3 is TGCGCCAGCAGGGACGGAAGCTATGGCTACACCTTC. Translation: CASRDGSYGYTF.

The chain is built from TRBV7-2 and TRBJ2-7; D is perhaps TRBD1 (6 bases). The V and J ends lost 1 base and 4 bases respectively, with 14 bases between them. CDR3 length equals 15 residues. Germline V CDR1 and CDR2: SGHTA, FQGNSA. The CDR3 loop reads CASSLDRYREYEQYF. The CDR3 coding sequence is TGTGCCAGCAGCTTAGATCGCTACAGGGAGTACGAGCAGTACTTC.

The chain carries TRBV7-7 and TRBJ2-5; D is ambiguous. V lost 9 bases and J lost 3, with 8 bases in between. The CDR3 is made up of 11 amino acids. CDR1 and CDR2 (germline): SSHAT, FNYEAQ (reference sequence). The CDR3 here is CASDTEETQYF. CDR3 in DNA: TGTGCCAGTGATACCGAAGAGACCCAGTACTTC.

The gene calls are TRBV6-6 and TRBJ2-1, with 8 bases identical to TRBD1. There are 15 residues in the CDR3. V lost 4 bases to trimming and J lost 7 bases; unmatched junction nucleotides: 9. Germline values: CDR1 MNHNY, CDR2 SVGAGI (reference sequence). In DNA, the CDR3 is TGTGCCAGCAGTTTCGGCTCAACAGGGGGAAATGAGCAGTTCTTC. Translated, it gives CASSFGSTGGNEQFF.

This chain uses TRBV9 with TRBJ2-2; TRBD2 agrees at 13 bases. CDR1 is SGDLS and CDR2 is YYNGEE in the germline V gene. The V segment lost 2 bases and the J segment 3 bases; nucleotides outside the gene matches: 13. This CDR3 region has 20 residues. CDR3 DNA: TGTGCCAGCAGCGTCCTTCCCGGACTAGCGGGAGTTTTGGACACCGGGGAGCTGTTTTTT. Its translation is CASSVLPGLAGVLDTGELFF. Full variable domain (outside the CDR3, taken from reference TRBV9 and TRBJ2-2): DSGVTQTPKHLITATGQRVTLRCSPRSGDLSVYWYQQSLDQGLQFLIQYYNGEERAKGNILERFSAQQFPDLHSELNLSSLELGDSALYFCASSVLPGLAGVLDTGELFFGEGSRLTVL.

The rearrangement uses TRBV7-9 and TRBJ2-1; 9 bases align to TRBD2. V was pared by 1 base and J by 4 bases, with 8 bases of the junction left unmatched. CDR1 and CDR2 (germline): SEHNR, FQNEAQ (reference sequence). The CDR3 is 17 residues long. The DNA of the CDR3 is TGTGCCAGCAGCTTAGTTCGGACTAGCGATGGATACAATGAGCAGTTCTTC. It is translated as CASSLVRTSDGYNEQFF. Full variable domain (missing parts from reference TRBV7-9 and TRBJ2-1): DTGVSQNPRHKITKRGQNVTFRCDPISEHNRLYWYRQTLGQGPEFLTYFQNEAQLEKSRLLSDRFSAERPKGSFSTLEIQRTEQGDSAMYLCASSLVRTSDGYNEQFFGPGTRLTVL.

This clone was counted a single time. The CDR3 protein is CASGSPPLYEQYF. The CDR3 bases are TGTGCCAGCGGGAGCCCTCCCCTCTACGAGCAGTACTTC. The rearrangement joins TRBV5-5 to TRBJ2-7, with a possible D match to TRBD2 (5 bases). Germline V gene data show CDR1 as SGHKS and CDR2 as YYEKEE (reference sequence). CDR3 length: 13 residues. Trimming left V 7 bases short and J 3 bases short, with 14 bases between.

The chain links TRBV28 to TRBJ1-6, with unresolved D. Germline V gene sequence: CDR1 MDHEN, CDR2 SYDVKM. Trimming removed 6 bases from V and 6 bases from J, with 9 bases in between. CDR3 length equals 13 residues. The CDR3 DNA reads as TGTGCCAGCAGGGCCGGGGTTAATTCACCCCTCCACTTT. This translates into CASRAGVNSPLHF.

V gene TRBV9 combines with J gene TRBJ2-1, with TRBD2 identical over 8 bases. Trimming took 0 bases from V and 1 from J; bases not matched to a gene: 9. CDR3 length: 18 amino acids. Germline V gives CDR1 SGDLS, CDR2 YYNGEE. CDR3 residues: CASSVEGKRERSYNEQFF. The CDR3, as DNA: TGTGCCAGCAGCGTAGAGGGAAAGCGGGAGCGTTCCTACAATGAGCAGTTCTTC.

The genes are TRBV7-9 and TRBJ2-1; TRBD2 aligns across 7 bases. The CDR3 totals 13 residues. Germline CDR1 SEHNR, CDR2 FQNEAQ (reference sequence). The junction had 7 bases not matched to a gene; V was cut back by 5 bases and J by 9 bases. The CDR3 sequence: CASSPTSILEQFF. DNA of the CDR3: TGTGCCAGCAGCCCGACTAGCATTCTTGAGCAGTTCTTC.

This chain connects TRBV6-5 to TRBJ1-2; 9 bases match TRBD1. Germline V gene data show CDR1 as MNHEY and CDR2 as SVGAGI. V dropped 7 bases and J dropped 5; count of bases not matched to a gene: 11. CDR3 size: 15 residues. In DNA form, the CDR3 reads TGTGCCAGCACCCCTACAGGGGGCGCCTATTATGGCTACACCTTC. Its protein is CASTPTGGAYYGYTF.

This chain uses TRBV11-2 with TRBJ2-1; D is possibly TRBD1 (5 bases). This CDR3 comprises 13 residues. V was clipped by 3 bases and J by 5 bases, with 8 bases between them. Germline lookup yields CDR1 SGHAT and CDR2 FQNNGV. The DNA for the CDR3 is TGTGCCAGCAGCTTCGGACAAAACAATGAGCAGTTCTTC. Encoded protein: CASSFGQNNEQFF.

The genes are TRBV4-3 and TRBJ2-7, with 8 bases aligning to TRBD1. The CDR3 consists of 15 residues. Germline V gene lookup returns CDR1 LGHNA and CDR2 YSLEER. V lost 0 bases to trimming and J lost 5 bases; unmatched junction nucleotides: 6. The chain's CDR3 is CASSQDPQGAHEQYF. The CDR3 DNA is TGCGCCAGCAGCCAAGATCCCCAGGGGGCCCACGAGCAGTACTTC.

This rearrangement joins TRBV7-2 to TRBJ2-7, with D possibly TRBD2 on 6 matching bases. The CDR3 runs 15 residues. The germline gives CDR1 SGHTA, CDR2 FQGNSA. V lost 3 bases, J lost 2 bases, and 14 bases lay in between. The CDR3 DNA is TGTGCCAGCAGCTTGCCCCCGGGACTGACCTACGAGCAGTACTTC. It translates to CASSLPPGLTYEQYF.